These 27 T cell receptor beta chains were all obtained from the same sample, sequenced in a study of T cell responses to AZD1222 COVID-19 vaccine (dated by TCRdb to about 2021). Library preparation was by the immunoSEQ multiplex PCR assay. The source is immuneACCESS, and TCRdb retained only in-frame sequences with V and J called. Part of the clones is not carried over; for the studies checked, unresolved V genes explain less than half of this, and the remainder is unexplained. Here the sample has 85,000 to 110,000 clones; roughly 91% occur a single time. The ten largest clones represent 45% of the sample. Per the publication, the time point label means: baseline before first vaccination. Sample: peripheral blood, taken on day 0 of AZD1222 vaccination. Every receptor here comes from an adult in good health.

This chain links TRBV11-2 with TRBJ2-1; 7 nucleotides match TRBD2. J gave up 3 bases and V 2 bases, and 7 bases lay outside the gene matches. The CDR3 extends over 16 amino acids. Germline V lookup: CDR1 SGHAT, CDR2 FQNNGV. CDR3 in amino acids: CASSLLASGYYNEQFF. In DNA form, the CDR3 reads TGTGCCAGCAGCTTACTTGCTAGCGGATACTACAATGAGCAGTTCTTC.

CDR3 in DNA: TGTGCCAGCAGTCTTTATACCGGCGGGGAGACCCAGTACTTC. It yields the protein CASSLYTGGETQYF. V is TRBV5-6 and J is TRBJ2-5, with a possible D match to TRBD2 (5 bases). CDR3 length equals 14 residues. V shed 5 bases and J shed 5 bases, with 16 bases lying between them. The germline gives CDR1 SGHDT, CDR2 YYEEEE.

The rearrangement links TRBV6-5 to TRBJ1-2; 10 nucleotides match TRBD1. The V and J ends lost 5 bases and 8 bases, in that order; junction bases with no gene match: 5. The CDR3 totals 13 residues. CDR1 and CDR2 (germline): MNHEY, SVGAGI. The CDR3 here is CASSPDRGQGYTF. The DNA of the CDR3 is TGTGCCAGCAGTCCTGACAGGGGGCAAGGCTACACCTTC.

The chain combines TRBV19 with TRBJ1-2; tentative D call: TRBD1 (5 bases). CDR1 is LNHDA, CDR2 SQIVND, per germline (reference sequence). The CDR3 is made up of 14 amino acids. The germline V and J ends were trimmed by 8 bases and 6 bases, with 19 bases remaining between them. The CDR3 is CASGGGLALDGYTF. CDR3 sequence (DNA): TGTGCCAGTGGCGGGGGACTGGCCTTGGATGGCTACACCTTC. The full variable domain, its missing parts supplied by reference TRBV19 and TRBJ1-2, is DGGITQSPKYLFRKEGQNVTLSCEQNLNHDAMYWYRQDPGQGLRLIYYSQIVNDFQKGDIAEGYSVSREKKESFPLTVTSAQKNPTAFYLCASGGGLALDGYTFGSGTRLTVV.

V usage is TRBV5-1 and J usage is TRBJ2-1; TRBD2 matches 11 bases. V shed 4 bases, J shed 4 bases, and the junction held 7 bases outside the gene matches. The CDR3 is 16 amino acids. Germline lookup yields CDR1 SGHRS and CDR2 YFSETQ. The CDR3 coding sequence is TGCGCCAGCAGCGGGATGACTAGCGGGGCATACAATGAGCAGTTCTTC. This translates into CASSGMTSGAYNEQFF. Filled out from reference TRBV5-1 and TRBJ2-1, the complete variable domain reads KAGVTQTPRYLIKTRGQQVTLSCSPISGHRSVSWYQQTPGQGLQFLFEYFSETQRNKGNFPGRFSGRQFSNSRSEMNVSTLELGDSALYLCASSGMTSGAYNEQFFGPGTRLTVL.

This rearrangement joins TRBV28 to TRBJ1-2, with D hard to call. Trimming removed 1 base at V and 2 bases at J, with 11 bases between. This CDR3 has 15 residues. Germline assignment: CDR1 MDHEN and CDR2 SYDVKM. Written as DNA, the CDR3 is TGTGCCAGCAGTTTATTGTCAGGCGAAAACTATGGCTACACCTTC. It codes for CASSLLSGENYGYTF.

The rearrangement joins TRBV6-5 to TRBJ2-3; D unclear. The V end lost 2 bases, the J end lost 5 bases, and 8 bases lay between the germline ends. The V gene's germline CDR1 is MNHEY and CDR2 SVGAGI. This CDR3 comprises 13 residues. The CDR3 bases are TGTGCCAGCAGTTACGGAACCGAAGATACGCAGTATTTT. Translated, it gives CASSYGTEDTQYF.

The chain is built from TRBV19 and TRBJ1-1; D gene ambiguous. V was pared by 7 bases and J by 7 bases, with 16 bases between. The CDR3 spans 13 residues. CDR1 is LNHDA and CDR2 is SQIVND in the germline V gene (reference sequence). CDR3 sequence: CASTERGSGEAFF. The CDR3, as DNA: TGTGCCAGTACTGAGCGGGGTTCCGGTGAAGCTTTCTTT.

The chain recombines TRBV7-9 with TRBJ2-7; a possible D gene is TRBD2 (5 bases). The CDR3 is made up of 14 amino acids. V lost 5 bases and J lost 7, with 18 bases in between. Germline V gene sequence: CDR1 SEHNR, CDR2 FQNEAQ (reference sequence). The CDR3, as DNA: TGTGCCAGCAGCCCCTGGACCGGGATAAATGAGCAGTACTTC. This encodes CASSPWTGINEQYF.

J is TRBJ1-5 and V is TRBV28, with D possibly TRBD1 on 5 matching bases. Germline V gives CDR1 MDHEN, CDR2 SYDVKM. The CDR3 is made up of 13 amino acids. The V and J ends lost 6 bases and 3 bases respectively, with 9 bases between them. The CDR3 loop reads CASRTAYNQPQHF. The CDR3 DNA reads as TGTGCCAGCAGGACAGCCTACAATCAGCCCCAGCATTTT.

V gene TRBV28 combines with J gene TRBJ2-7; 9 bases fit TRBD1. The CDR3 contains 14 residues. Germline V gives CDR1 MDHEN, CDR2 SYDVKM. The junction had 8 bases not matched to a gene; V was cut back by 8 bases and J by 3 bases. The CDR3 bases are TGTGCCAGCCGCCGGACAGGGGCCCGCTACGAGCAGTACTTC. Amino acid sequence: CASRRTGARYEQYF.

A word on this clone: Other nucleotide sequences in the sample specify the same CDR3. The genes are TRBV11-3 and TRBJ2-7; D is possibly TRBD1 (6 bases). Germline CDR1 SGHNT, CDR2 YENEEA. CDR3 length equals 13 residues. Trimming left V 5 bases short and J 5 bases short, with 13 bases between. CDR3 sequence: CASSLARGNEQYF. CDR3 bases: TGTGCCAGCAGCCTAGCCAGGGGCAACGAGCAGTACTTC.

This clone was found once. The V and J genes are TRBV28 and TRBJ2-7; TRBD1 matches 9 bases. Germline assignment: CDR1 MDHEN and CDR2 SYDVKM. Trimming removed 6 bases from V and 12 bases from J; junction bases left unmatched: 9. The CDR3 has 12 residues. CDR3 loop: CASSYMDRGGYF. CDR3 sequence (DNA): TGTGCCAGCAGCTATATGGACAGGGGAGGGTACTTC.

The chain links TRBV7-2 to TRBJ1-3; 11 positions agree with TRBD1. Trimming at V came to 0 bases and at J to 2 bases, leaving 3 bases not matched to a gene. Germline V lookup: CDR1 SGHTA, CDR2 FQGNSA. The CDR3 contains 17 residues. The DNA of the CDR3 is TGTGCCAGCAGCTTAGCTGGACAGGGGGCCGCTGGAAACACCATATATTTT. Its protein is CASSLAGQGAAGNTIYF.

This clone has only one observation. The chain combines TRBV19 with TRBJ1-2, with D tentatively TRBD1 (5 bases). CDR1 and CDR2 (germline): LNHDA, SQIVND (reference sequence). CDR3 length: 15 amino acids. Trimming stripped 5 bases from V and 2 bases from J, with 15 bases between. CDR3 loop: CASSAPGLLNYGYTF. The CDR3 DNA follows: TGTGCCAGTAGTGCCCCGGGACTATTAAACTATGGCTACACCTTC.

J is TRBJ1-3 and V is TRBV29-1; perhaps TRBD1 as D (6 bases). Germline CDR1 and CDR2: SQVTM and ANQGSEA. The V and J ends lost 6 bases and 6 bases respectively, with 12 bases between them. The CDR3 loop spans 12 amino acids. DNA for the CDR3: TGCAGCGTCTTGACAGGTCCAAACACCATATATTTT. Translation: CSVLTGPNTIYF.

V is TRBV18 and J is TRBJ1-5; 9 nucleotides agree with TRBD1. CDR1 and CDR2 (germline): KGHSH, LQKENI. The CDR3 extends over 17 amino acids. J was trimmed by 1 base and V by 3 bases; bases with no gene match: 7. CDR3 coding DNA: TGTGCCAGCTCACCGTCGGGACAGGGTGGGAGCAATCAGCCCCAGCATTTT. Translated, it gives CASSPSGQGGSNQPQHF.

The genes are TRBV28 and TRBJ2-1, with D tentatively TRBD2 (5 bases). The CDR3 runs to 15 residues. Germline lookup yields CDR1 MDHEN and CDR2 SYDVKM. Trimming shortened V by 2 bases and J by 3 bases, and 11 bases separated the two germline ends. The CDR3 DNA reads TGTGCCAGCAGTTTAGCCCCTAGCCTCTACAATGAGCAGTTCTTC. The encoded protein is CASSLAPSLYNEQFF. The full variable domain, in which reference TRBV28 and TRBJ2-1 provide the parts outside the CDR3, is DVKVTQSSRYLVKRTGEKVFLECVQDMDHENMFWYRQDPGLGLRLIYFSYDVKMKEKGDIPEGYSVSREKKERFSLILESASTNQTSMYLCASSLAPSLYNEQFFGPGTRLTVL.

The rearrangement joins TRBV11-1 to TRBJ2-7; D remains unclear. This CDR3 region has 15 residues. V was pared by 0 bases and J by 6 bases, with 15 bases between. Germline V lookup: CDR1 SGHAT, CDR2 FQDESV (reference sequence). The CDR3 DNA reads TGTGCCAGCAGCTTAGCCCGTTGGGCGACGGGCGAGCAGTACTTC. It translates to CASSLARWATGEQYF. Variable domain in full (rest from reference TRBV11-1 and TRBJ2-7): EAEVAQSPRYKITEKSQAVAFWCDPISGHATLYWYRQILGQGPELLVQFQDESVVDDSQLPKDRFSAERLKGVDSTLKIQPAELGDSAMYLCASSLARWATGEQYFGPGTRLTVT.

The chain employs TRBV5-1 and TRBJ2-2; the match to TRBD1 covers 11 bases. The CDR3 length is 17 residues. Trimming at V came to 6 bases and at J to 7 bases, leaving 14 bases not matched to a gene. Germline loops: CDR1 SGHRS, CDR2 YFSETQ. Written as DNA, the CDR3 is TGCGCCAGCACCCAGGACAGGGGGCGCCTAGGAGACGGGGAGCTGTTTTTT. Its protein product is CASTQDRGRLGDGELFF.

The sample holds one count of this clone. The chain recombines TRBV7-2 with TRBJ1-4, with D uncertain. Germline loops: CDR1 SGHTA, CDR2 FQGNSA. This CDR3 is built from 17 residues. V shed 5 bases and J shed 0 bases, with 16 bases lying between them. CDR3 bases: TGTGCCAGCAGCCCTTACGGGGTAAGGGCAACTAATGAAAAACTGTTTTTT. Its translation is CASSPYGVRATNEKLFF.

The chain joins TRBV18 to TRBJ2-1; TRBD1 matches at 10 bases. With V trimmed by 5 bases and J by 4 bases, 8 bases remained unmatched. Germline CDR1 reads KGHSH; CDR2 reads LQKENI. CDR3 size: 16 residues. The CDR3 protein is CASSDRTGGDYNEQFF. For the CDR3, the DNA is TGTGCCAGCTCAGACCGGACAGGGGGTGATTACAATGAGCAGTTCTTC.

This chain connects TRBV30 to TRBJ1-5, with a possible D match to TRBD1 (5 bases). The germline gives CDR1 GTSNPN, CDR2 SVGIG (reference sequence). The CDR3 is 16 amino acids. The ends were cut back, 2 bases at V and 1 base at J, with 15 bases in the middle. The CDR3: CAWSRVQGLSNQPQHF. CDR3 sequence (DNA): TGTGCCTGGAGTCGAGTGCAGGGACTAAGCAATCAGCCCCAGCATTTT.

The chain employs TRBV7-2 and TRBJ2-1; 12 positions agree with TRBD2. V trimming: 4 bases; J trimming: 6 bases; junction bases outside the gene matches: 4. CDR3 length: 15 amino acids. Germline CDR1 and CDR2: SGHTA and FQGNSA. The CDR3 DNA reads TGTGCCAGCAGCTCCGCTAGCGGGAGGGCCAATGAGCAGTTCTTC. Translation: CASSSASGRANEQFF. The complete variable domain, with remaining parts taken from reference TRBV7-2 and TRBJ2-1, reads GAGVSQSPSNKVTEKGKDVELRCDPISGHTALYWYRQSLGQGLEFLIYFQGNSAPDKSGLPSDRFSAERTGGSVSTLTIQRTQQEDSAVYLCASSSASGRANEQFFGPGTRLTVL.

This rearrangement joins TRBV7-9 to TRBJ2-7; no reliable D call. This CDR3 contains 11 residues. Trimming left V 4 bases short and J 6 bases short, with 7 bases between. Germline V lookup: CDR1 SEHNR, CDR2 FQNEAQ (reference sequence). This CDR3 reads CASSSVTEQYF. CDR3 nucleotides: TGTGCCAGCAGCTCGGTTACCGAGCAGTACTTC. Filled out from reference TRBV7-9 and TRBJ2-7, the complete variable domain reads DTGVSQNPRHKITKRGQNVTFRCDPISEHNRLYWYRQTLGQGPEFLTYFQNEAQLEKSRLLSDRFSAERPKGSFSTLEIQRTEQGDSAMYLCASSSVTEQYFGPGTRLTVT.

This chain joins TRBV3-1 (or the pseudogene TRBV3-2) and TRBJ2-7, with D maybe TRBD1 (5 bases). Trimming left V 0 bases short and J 0 bases short, with 15 bases between. CDR3 length: 17 residues. Germline values: CDR1 LGHDT, CDR2 YNNKEL (reference sequence). CDR3 nucleotides: TGTGCCAGCAGCCAAGATCTTGGGGCAGGTATCTCCTACGAGCAGTACTTC. Translated: CASSQDLGAGISYEQYF.

The V and J genes are TRBV5-1 and TRBJ2-3; tentatively, D is TRBD1 (6 bases). This CDR3 spans 15 amino acids. Germline lookup yields CDR1 SGHRS and CDR2 YFSETQ. The V end lost 0 bases, the J end lost 5 bases, and 13 bases lay between the germline ends. Here the CDR3 DNA reads TGCGCCAGCAGCTTGGACAGGGCGGTCAGAGATACGCAGTATTTT. This translates into CASSLDRAVRDTQYF. Complete variable domain (other parts from reference TRBV5-1 and TRBJ2-3): KAGVTQTPRYLIKTRGQQVTLSCSPISGHRSVSWYQQTPGQGLQFLFEYFSETQRNKGNFPGRFSGRQFSNSRSEMNVSTLELGDSALYLCASSLDRAVRDTQYFGPGTRLTVL.